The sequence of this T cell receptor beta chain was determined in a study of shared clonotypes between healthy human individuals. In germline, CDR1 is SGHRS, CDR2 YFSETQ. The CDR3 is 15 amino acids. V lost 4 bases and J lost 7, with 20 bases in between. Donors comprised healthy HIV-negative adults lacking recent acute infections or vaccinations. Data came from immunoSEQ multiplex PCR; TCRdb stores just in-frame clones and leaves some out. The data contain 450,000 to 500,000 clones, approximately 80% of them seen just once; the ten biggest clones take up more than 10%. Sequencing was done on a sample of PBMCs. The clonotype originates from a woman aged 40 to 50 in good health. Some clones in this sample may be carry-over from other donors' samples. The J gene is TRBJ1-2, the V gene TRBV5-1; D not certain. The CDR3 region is CASSPGGGFHGGYTF. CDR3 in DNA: TGCGCCAGCAGCCCAGGAGGCGGATTTCATGGTGGCTACACCTTC.